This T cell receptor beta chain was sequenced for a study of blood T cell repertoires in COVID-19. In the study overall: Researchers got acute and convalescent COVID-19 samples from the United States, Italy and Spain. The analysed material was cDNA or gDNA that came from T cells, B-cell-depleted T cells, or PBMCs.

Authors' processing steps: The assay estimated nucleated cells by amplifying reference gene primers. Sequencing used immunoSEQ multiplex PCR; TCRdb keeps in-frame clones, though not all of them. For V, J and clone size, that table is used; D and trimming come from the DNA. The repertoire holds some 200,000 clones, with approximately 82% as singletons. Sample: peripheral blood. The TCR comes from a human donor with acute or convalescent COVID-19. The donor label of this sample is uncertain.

DNA of the CDR3: TGCGCCAGCAGCTTGGTTGACAGGGGGCAAGGAGATACGCAGTATTTT. Translated: CASSLVDRGQGDTQYF. The chain has TRBV5-1 and TRBJ2-3, with 10 bases identical to TRBD1. Germline assignment: CDR1 SGHRS and CDR2 YFSETQ. CDR3 size: 16 residues. V shed 0 bases and J 5 bases; nucleotides not matched to a gene: 6.